This TCR beta chain emerged from a study of blood T cell repertoires in COVID-19. J gave up 1 base and V 1 base, and 4 bases lay outside the gene matches. The CDR3 extends over 17 amino acids. From germline, CDR1 is MGHDK and CDR2 SYGVNS. TCRdb's copy holds only in-frame clones and misses some; the assay was immunoSEQ multiplex PCR. This sample carries around 300,000 clones, roughly 89% of them seen once, and the ten largest clones take 0.9% to 1%. The TCR comes from a woman between 40 and 50 years old who had recovered from COVID-19. V is TRBV25-1 and J is TRBJ2-6; TRBD1 agrees at 7 bases. Sequences were obtained from peripheral blood. CDR3 sequence (DNA): TGTGCCAGCAGTGAATTGGGCAGGGGGTCTGGGGCCAACGTCCTGACTTTC. As protein: CASSELGRGSGANVLTF.